This is a list of T cell receptor beta chains from one sample in a study of T-cell reconstitution after alpha-beta-depleted transplantation in children. TCRdb re-called the PCR reads through MiXCR, storing one row per CDR3 protein. The sample carries about 90,000 distinct CDR3 sequences, 15% to 19% recorded once. Sequenced material: PBMCs, mostly from graft donor cells, taken 180 days after TCRalphabeta/CD19-depleted stem cell transplant. The receptors stem from a male patient between 2 and 15 years old who had a stem cell transplant for acute lymphoblastic leukemia, so the T cells may come from the graft donor. CDR3s include the opening cysteine and the closing phenylalanine or tryptophan. The D gene is left open where the match is weak. Size is stated for part of the rows, as once, few or many counts, or as a class when the clone is expanded.

clone_size	d_call	v_call	j_call	cdr3_aa	cdr3_nt
few	TRBD2	TRBV5-1	TRBJ2-2	CASSLDTSGGAVYTGELFF	TGCGCCAGCAGCTTGGATACTAGCGGGGGGGCCGTGTACACCGGGGAGCTGTTTTTT
few	NA	TRBV7-2	TRBJ1-3	CASSSSTGNTIYF	TGTGCCAGCAGCTCCAGTACTGGAAACACCATATATTTT
NA	NA	TRBV12-3/TRBV12-4	TRBJ2-2	CASSFGTAVGTGELFF	TGTGCCAGCAGTTTCGGTACAGCCGTGGGCACCGGGGAGCTGTTTTTT
NA	TRBD1	TRBV5-1	TRBJ1-4	CASTGGGPGTNEKLFF	TGCGCCAGCACCGGAGGGGGCCCCGGAACTAATGAAAAACTGTTTTTT
few	TRBD1	TRBV28	TRBJ1-1	CASRQGPPNTEAFF	TGTGCCAGCAGACAGGGGCCCCCAAACACTGAAGCTTTCTTT
many	NA	TRBV5-1	TRBJ2-6	CASSLFPSGANVLTF	TGCGCCAGCAGCTTGTTTCCCTCTGGGGCCAACGTCCTGACTTTC
many	NA	TRBV12-3/TRBV12-4	TRBJ2-7	CASSLRVSYEQYF	TGTGCCAGCAGTTTACGTGTTTCCTACGAGCAGTACTTC
few	NA	TRBV5-1	TRBJ1-2	CARNPGQNYGYTF	TGCGCCAGAAACCCGGGACAAAACTATGGCTACACCTTC
many	TRBD2	TRBV5-1	TRBJ2-3	CASNQGLAVGRDTQYF	TGCGCCAGCAACCAGGGACTAGCGGTCGGGAGAGATACGCAGTATTTT
few	NA	TRBV5-6	TRBJ2-2	CASSPTRTGELFF	TGTGCCAGCAGTCCTACTAGAACCGGGGAGCTGTTTTTT
many	NA	TRBV10-3	TRBJ1-5	CAISESGGNQPQHF	TGTGCCATCAGTGAGTCTGGGGGAAATCAGCCCCAGCATTTT
NA	NA	TRBV20-1	TRBJ1-6	CSASRPLGTYNSPLHF	TGCAGTGCTAGCAGGCCTCTAGGCACCTATAATTCACCCCTCCACTTT
NA	TRBD1	TRBV5-1	TRBJ2-3	CASSLAQGVILTDTQYF	TGCGCCAGCAGCTTGGCTCAGGGGGTGATTCTAACAGATACGCAGTATTTT
NA	NA	TRBV5-8	TRBJ1-1	CASSHRGGTAFF	TGTGCCAGCAGTCACCGTGGGGGGACAGCTTTCTTT
few	TRBD1	TRBV12-3/TRBV12-4	TRBJ2-7	CASRAPTGGSYEQYF	TGTGCCAGCAGGGCCCCGACAGGGGGCTCCTACGAGCAGTACTTC
many	TRBD2	TRBV20-1	TRBJ2-7	CSARLEGRGYEQYF	TGCAGTGCTAGATTAGAAGGGAGGGGCTACGAGCAGTACTTC
NA	NA	TRBV4-3	TRBJ2-2	CASSQDPGRGYTGELFF	TGCGCCAGCAGCCAAGATCCGGGCAGGGGATACACCGGGGAGCTGTTTTTT
many	NA	TRBV7-9	TRBJ2-2	CASSPRAAGGELFF	TGTGCCAGCAGCCCCCGGGCCGCTGGGGGGGAGCTGTTTTTT
few	TRBD1	TRBV11-2	TRBJ1-4	CASSLDPSGGNEKLFF	TGTGCCAGCAGCTTAGATCCCTCAGGGGGCAATGAAAAACTGTTTTTT
few	TRBD2	TRBV20-1	TRBJ2-7	CSASSGGYEQYF	TGCAGTGCTAGCTCGGGGGGATACGAGCAGTACTTC
NA	TRBD2	TRBV11-2	TRBJ2-1	CASSLGPAGADNEQFF	TGTGCCAGCAGCTTAGGTCCAGCGGGGGCAGACAATGAGCAGTTCTTC
NA	TRBD1	TRBV11-2	TRBJ1-1	CASSTRTGENTEAFF	TGTGCCAGCAGCACCCGGACAGGGGAGAACACTGAAGCTTTCTTT
NA	NA	TRBV7-2	TRBJ1-5	CASSKQAARGNQPQHF	TGTGCCAGCAGCAAACAGGCGGCAAGAGGGAATCAGCCCCAGCATTTT
NA	TRBD1	TRBV4-2	TRBJ2-3	CASSQVTGQSPADTQYF	TGTGCCAGCAGCCAGGTCACGGGACAGTCCCCGGCAGATACGCAGTATTTT
many	NA	TRBV13	TRBJ2-7	CASSPGRVSYEQYF	TGTGCCAGCAGCCCCGGCCGGGTTTCCTACGAGCAGTACTTC
many	NA	TRBV20-1	TRBJ1-1	CSARYRDMNTEAFF	TGCAGTGCTAGATATCGGGACATGAACACTGAAGCTTTCTTT
NA	TRBD2	TRBV7-9	TRBJ2-7	CASSSWTSGASYEQYF	TGTGCCAGCAGCTCCTGGACTAGCGGGGCCTCCTACGAGCAGTACTTC
many	NA	TRBV20-1	TRBJ2-1	CSARGGGGHNGPYNEQFF	TGCAGTGCTAGAGGGGGAGGGGGCCACAACGGACCCTACAATGAGCAGTTCTTC
few	TRBD1	TRBV3-1	TRBJ2-1	CASSPGGTGANEQFF	TGTGCCAGCAGCCCTGGGGGGACAGGGGCCAATGAGCAGTTCTTC
few	NA	TRBV28	TRBJ1-3	CASSLLQLFSGNTIYF	TGTGCCAGCAGTTTGCTCCAGTTATTCTCTGGAAACACCATATATTTT
few	NA	TRBV7-6	TRBJ1-2	CASSLGGGRSDYGYTF	TGTGCCAGCAGCTTAGGGGGGGGGCGGTCTGACTATGGCTACACCTTC
NA	NA	TRBV19	TRBJ2-1	CASGSWNEQFF	TGTGCCAGCGGGTCCTGGAATGAGCAGTTCTTC
NA	TRBD1	TRBV2	TRBJ1-5	CATRQGSYENQPQHF	TGTGCCACCCGACAGGGGAGTTATGAGAATCAGCCCCAGCATTTT
NA	NA	TRBV7-9	TRBJ1-2	CASSLESAVNGYTF	TGTGCCAGCAGCTTAGAATCGGCCGTAAATGGCTACACCTTC
NA	NA	TRBV18	TRBJ1-4	CASASGTPEKLFF	TGTGCCAGCGCTTCCGGGACTCCAGAAAAACTGTTTTTT
NA	TRBD2	TRBV7-2	TRBJ2-3	CASSPIAGGSTDTQYF	TGTGCCAGCAGCCCCATAGCGGGGGGGAGCACAGATACGCAGTATTTT
NA	TRBD2	TRBV15	TRBJ2-7	CATSRVGGNPYEQYF	TGTGCCACCAGCAGAGTGGGGGGGAACCCCTACGAGCAGTACTTC
few	TRBD1	TRBV12-3/TRBV12-4	TRBJ1-4	CASSVQGADEKLFF	TGTGCCAGCAGCGTACAGGGGGCAGATGAAAAACTGTTTTTT
few	TRBD1	TRBV7-7	TRBJ2-5	CASSLGQGAPGGETQYF	TGTGCCAGCAGCTTGGGACAGGGGGCCCCTGGGGGAGAGACCCAGTACTTC
NA	NA	TRBV28	TRBJ2-7	CASTSTYEQYF	TGTGCCAGCACCAGTACATACGAGCAGTACTTC
NA	NA	TRBV18	TRBJ2-7	CASSLNRVWEQYF	TGTGCCAGCTCACTGAACAGGGTGTGGGAGCAGTACTTC
few	NA	TRBV5-5	TRBJ2-2	CASSYIRSANTGELFF	TGTGCCAGCAGCTACATAAGGTCAGCGAACACCGGGGAGCTGTTTTTT
NA	TRBD1	TRBV4-3	TRBJ2-2	CASSRDRGPSFWGELFF	TGCGCCAGCAGCCGAGACAGGGGGCCCTCCTTTTGGGGGGAGCTGTTTTTT
NA	NA	TRBV18	TRBJ1-2	CASSLTGTPYGYTF	TGTGCCAGCTCACTTACCGGGACCCCTTATGGCTACACCTTC
few	NA	TRBV23-1	TRBJ2-4	CASSQSPPVHF	TGCGCCAGCAGTCAATCTCCTCCCGTTCACTTC
NA	TRBD1	TRBV27	TRBJ1-4	CASKQGAEKLFF	TGTGCCAGCAAGCAGGGGGCGGAAAAACTGTTTTTT
NA	NA	TRBV3-1	TRBJ2-5	CASSQAEAGPRETQYF	TGTGCCAGCAGCCAAGCAGAAGCAGGACCACGGGAGACCCAGTACTTC